These T cell receptor beta chains were read from a single sample in a study of CD8 T cells in ankylosing spondylitis. TCRdb itself ran the 5' RACE reads through MiXCR, one entry per CDR3 protein. In the table there are around 230,000 distinct CDR3 sequences, around 8% of which are singletons. The material sequenced was blood, either unsorted or a sorted T cell fraction (not recorded which). The receptors were gathered from a female donor with ankylosing spondylitis or in good health (not recorded which). Each CDR3 is given with its conserved first and last residue. Fields, in order: clone size, D gene, J gene, V gene, CDR3 protein, CDR3 DNA. The D gene is left open where the match is weak. Expanded clones get a size class; other rows say once, few or many, or leave the size out.

many	TRBD2	TRBJ2-1	TRBV20-1	CSAVEREGRNEQFF	TGCAGTGCCGTCGAGCGGGAGGGCCGAAATGAGCAGTTCTTC
many	.	TRBJ1-1	TRBV12-5	CASGDDRPAFF	TGTGCTAGTGGGGATGACAGGCCCGCTTTCTTT
once	TRBD1	TRBJ1-3	TRBV6-5	CASSLQGAYGNTIYF	TGTGCCAGCAGTCTACAGGGGGCTTATGGAAACACCATATATTTT
many	.	TRBJ2-1	TRBV30	CAWSELGHEQFF	TGTGCCTGGAGTGAGCTGGGACATGAGCAGTTCTTC
many	.	TRBJ2-1	TRBV12-3/TRBV12-4	CASTPLDEQFF	TGTGCCAGCACCCCTTTAGATGAGCAGTTCTTC
few	.	TRBJ2-7	TRBV20-1	CSAVNRVGSYEQYF	TGCAGTGCAGTAAACAGGGTCGGGTCCTACGAGCAGTACTTC
many	.	TRBJ1-1	TRBV12-3/TRBV12-4	CASSLGLLNTEAFF	TGTGCCAGCAGTTTAGGACTCCTGAACACTGAAGCTTTCTTT
.	.	TRBJ2-2	TRBV29-1	CSVESDFPGELFF	TGCAGCGTTGAGTCAGACTTTCCCGGGGAGCTGTTTTTT
many	TRBD1	TRBJ1-1	TRBV15	CATSRDRGTEAFF	TGTGCCACCAGCAGGGACAGGGGCACTGAAGCTTTCTTT
.	.	TRBJ2-1	TRBV2	CASSDWAREGNEQFF	TGTGCCAGCAGTGATTGGGCACGGGAAGGGAATGAGCAGTTCTTC
many	TRBD2	TRBJ2-7	TRBV28	CASKKAGDSYEQYF	TGTGCCAGCAAAAAAGCGGGAGACTCCTACGAGCAGTACTTC
many	TRBD2	TRBJ2-1	TRBV25-1	CASVTRGGGNEQFF	TGTGCCAGCGTTACCAGGGGCGGGGGGAATGAGCAGTTCTTC
many	.	TRBJ1-2	TRBV10-3	CAISEVRGYGYTF	TGTGCCATCAGTGAGGTCAGGGGCTATGGCTACACCTTC
.	.	TRBJ2-6	TRBV6-1	CASTTRQGSGANVLTF	TGTGCCAGCACCACGCGTCAGGGGTCTGGGGCCAACGTCCTGACTTTC
many	.	TRBJ2-7	TRBV12-3/TRBV12-4	CASSWTLLQGGSYEQYF	TGTGCCAGCAGCTGGACCTTACTCCAAGGCGGCTCCTACGAGCAGTACTTC
many	.	TRBJ1-1	TRBV6-2/TRBV6-3	CASSPDGAAKRAFF	TGTGCCAGCAGCCCCGATGGAGCCGCTAAACGGGCTTTCTTT
.	.	TRBJ1-1	TRBV19	CASKRVSPNTEAFF	TGTGCCAGTAAGAGGGTCAGCCCCAACACTGAAGCTTTCTTT
many	.	TRBJ1-6	TRBV5-1	CASSLGQNKPLHF	TGCGCCAGCAGCTTGGGACAGAACAAACCCCTCCACTTT
many	.	TRBJ1-2	TRBV6-1	CASSEITGKGDGYTF	TGTGCCAGCAGTGAAATAACAGGGAAAGGAGATGGCTACACCTTC
many	.	TRBJ2-4	TRBV23-1	CASSRGHSLAKNIQYF	TGCGCCAGCAGTCGAGGACACTCTCTAGCCAAAAACATTCAGTACTTC
many	.	TRBJ1-1	TRBV5-1	CASRASMWLNTEAFF	TGCGCCAGCAGGGCCTCAATGTGGCTTAACACTGAAGCTTTCTTT
many	.	TRBJ2-2	TRBV9	CASSVAGGELFF	TGTGCCAGCAGCGTAGCGGGCGGGGAGCTGTTTTTT
many	.	TRBJ1-2	TRBV4-3	CASSHPRSTYGYTF	TGCGCCAGCAGCCATCCGAGATCGACCTATGGCTACACCTTC
many	.	TRBJ2-7	TRBV20-1	CSARDQVGARSSYEQYF	TGCAGTGCTAGAGATCAGGTGGGGGCACGGAGCTCCTACGAGCAGTACTTC
many	.	TRBJ1-3	TRBV12-3/TRBV12-4	CASSLTPGLAGNTIYF	TGTGCCAGCAGTTTAACCCCGGGCCTCGCCGGAAACACCATATATTTT
.	.	TRBJ1-5	TRBV20-1	CSASMAYSNQPRAFKHF	TGCAGTGCTAGCATGGCCTATAGCAATCAGCCGAGAGCGTTCAAGCATTTT
many	TRBD2	TRBJ2-7	TRBV7-6	CASSRLAGEQYF	TGTGCCAGCAGCAGGCTAGCGGGGGAGCAGTACTTC
few	.	TRBJ2-1	TRBV7-2	CASSPGGPAGNNEQFF	TGTGCCAGCAGCCCAGGGGGGCCGGCGGGTAACAATGAGCAGTTCTTC
many	.	TRBJ2-1	TRBV20-1	CSARVPLGGHNEQFF	TGCAGTGCTAGAGTCCCCCTAGGGGGGCACAATGAGCAGTTCTTC
many	TRBD1	TRBJ2-7	TRBV5-1	CASSLLPGQGFFYEQYF	TGCGCCAGCAGCCTCTTGCCGGGACAGGGATTCTTCTACGAGCAGTACTTC